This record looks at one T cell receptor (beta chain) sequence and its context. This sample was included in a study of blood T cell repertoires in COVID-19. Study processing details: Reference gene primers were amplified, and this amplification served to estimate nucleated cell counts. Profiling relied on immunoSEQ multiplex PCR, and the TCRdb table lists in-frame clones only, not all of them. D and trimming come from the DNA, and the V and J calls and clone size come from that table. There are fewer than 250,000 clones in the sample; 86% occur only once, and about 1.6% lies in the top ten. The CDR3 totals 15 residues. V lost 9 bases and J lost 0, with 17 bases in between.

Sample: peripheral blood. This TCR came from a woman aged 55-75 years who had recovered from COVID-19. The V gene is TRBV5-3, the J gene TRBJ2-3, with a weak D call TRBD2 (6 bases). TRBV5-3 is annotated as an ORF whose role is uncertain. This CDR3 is CAIGRGLPSTDTQYF. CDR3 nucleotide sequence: TGTGCCATAGGGCGGGGACTTCCAAGCACAGATACGCAGTATTTT.